This T cell receptor beta chain appears in the sequencing data of a study of cytomegalovirus exposure and HLA in healthy donors. Vbeta (60) and Jbeta (13) primers were used in the PCR. Assay: immunoSEQ multiplex PCR; the TCRdb copy retains only in-frame clones and omits some. The sample includes 45,000 to 70,000 clones, roughly four fifths of them seen just once. This CDR3 contains 11 residues. Trimming shortened V by 6 bases and J by 6 bases, and 9 bases separated the two germline ends. Germline CDR1 MNHNS, CDR2 SASEGT. The V gene is TRBV6-1, the J gene TRBJ2-7, with D perhaps matching TRBD1 (5 bases). Sequenced input: PBMCs. This sequence originates from a man aged 50 to 59 in good health and CMV-seronegative. CDR3 sequence: CASSRTREQYF. CDR3 in DNA: TGTGCCAGCAGCCGGACACGCGAGCAGTACTTC.